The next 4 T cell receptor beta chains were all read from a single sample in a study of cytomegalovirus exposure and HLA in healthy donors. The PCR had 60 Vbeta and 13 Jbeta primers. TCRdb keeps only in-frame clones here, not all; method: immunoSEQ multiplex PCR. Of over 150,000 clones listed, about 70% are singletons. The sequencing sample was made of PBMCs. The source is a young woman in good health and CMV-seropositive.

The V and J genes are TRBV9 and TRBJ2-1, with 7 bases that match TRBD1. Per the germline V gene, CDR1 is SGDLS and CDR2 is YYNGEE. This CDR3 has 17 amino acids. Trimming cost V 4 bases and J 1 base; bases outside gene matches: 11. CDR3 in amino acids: CASSRFILQGSYNEQFF. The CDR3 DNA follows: TGTGCCAGCAGCCGCTTCATCTTACAGGGGTCCTACAATGAGCAGTTCTTC.

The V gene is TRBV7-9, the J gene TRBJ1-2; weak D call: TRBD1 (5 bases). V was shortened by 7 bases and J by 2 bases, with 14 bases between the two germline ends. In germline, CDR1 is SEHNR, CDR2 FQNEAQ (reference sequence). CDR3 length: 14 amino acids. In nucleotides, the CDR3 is TGTGCCAGCACCACCCAGGGACTAAACTATGGCTACACCTTC. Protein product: CASTTQGLNYGYTF.

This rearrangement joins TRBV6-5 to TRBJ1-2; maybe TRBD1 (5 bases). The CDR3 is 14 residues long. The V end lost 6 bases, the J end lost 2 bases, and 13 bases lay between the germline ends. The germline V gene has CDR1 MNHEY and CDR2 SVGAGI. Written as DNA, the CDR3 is TGTGCCAGCAGACCCTCGGGGGGGAACTATGGCTACACCTTC. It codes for CASRPSGGNYGYTF.

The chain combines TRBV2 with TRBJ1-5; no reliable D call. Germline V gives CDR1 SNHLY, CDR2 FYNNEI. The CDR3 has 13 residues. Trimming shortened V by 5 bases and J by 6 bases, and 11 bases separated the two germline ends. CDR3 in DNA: TGTGCCAGCAGTCAGAATGAGGGTCAGCCCCAGCATTTT. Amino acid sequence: CASSQNEGQPQHF.